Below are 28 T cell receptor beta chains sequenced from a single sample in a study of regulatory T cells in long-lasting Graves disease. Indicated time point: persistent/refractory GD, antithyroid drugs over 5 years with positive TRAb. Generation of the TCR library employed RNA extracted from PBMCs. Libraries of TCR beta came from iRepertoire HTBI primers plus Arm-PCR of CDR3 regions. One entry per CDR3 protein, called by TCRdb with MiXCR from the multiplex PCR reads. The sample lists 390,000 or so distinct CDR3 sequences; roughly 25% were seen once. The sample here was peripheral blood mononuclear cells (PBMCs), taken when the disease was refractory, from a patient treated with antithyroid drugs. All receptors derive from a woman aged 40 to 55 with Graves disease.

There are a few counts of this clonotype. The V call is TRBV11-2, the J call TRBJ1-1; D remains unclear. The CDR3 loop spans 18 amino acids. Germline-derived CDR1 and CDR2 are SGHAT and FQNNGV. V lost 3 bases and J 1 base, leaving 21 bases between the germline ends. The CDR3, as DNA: TGTGCCAGCAGCTTCCGTGTAGGCAACGGTAAAAAGAACACTGAAGCTTTCTTT. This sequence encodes CASSFRVGNGKKNTEAFF.

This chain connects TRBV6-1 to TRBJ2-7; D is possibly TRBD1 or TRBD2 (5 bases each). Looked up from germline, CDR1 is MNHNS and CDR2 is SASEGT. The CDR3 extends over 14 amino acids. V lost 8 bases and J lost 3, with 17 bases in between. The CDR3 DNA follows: TGTGCCAGCCGTCTTGAGGGGACCTTCTACGAGCAGTACTTC. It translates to CASRLEGTFYEQYF.

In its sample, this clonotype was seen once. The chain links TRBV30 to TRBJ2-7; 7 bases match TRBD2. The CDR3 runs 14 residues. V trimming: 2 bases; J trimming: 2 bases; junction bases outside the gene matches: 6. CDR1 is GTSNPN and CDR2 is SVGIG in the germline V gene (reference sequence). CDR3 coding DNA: TGTGCCTGGAGTACTCGCGGGAGAACCTACGAGCAGTACTTC. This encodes CAWSTRGRTYEQYF.

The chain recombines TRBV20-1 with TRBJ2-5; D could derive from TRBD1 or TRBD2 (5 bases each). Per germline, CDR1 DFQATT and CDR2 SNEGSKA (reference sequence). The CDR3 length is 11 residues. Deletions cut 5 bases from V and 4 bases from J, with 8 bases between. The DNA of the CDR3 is TGCAGTGCTGGGACCGCAGAGACCCAGTACTTC. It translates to CSAGTAETQYF.

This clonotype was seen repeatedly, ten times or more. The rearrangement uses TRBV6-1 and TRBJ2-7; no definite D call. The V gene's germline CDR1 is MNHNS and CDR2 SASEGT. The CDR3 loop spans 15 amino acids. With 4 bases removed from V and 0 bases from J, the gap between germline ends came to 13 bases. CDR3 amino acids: CASSGWTASSYEQYF. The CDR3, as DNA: TGTGCCAGCAGTGGATGGACCGCTAGCTCCTACGAGCAGTACTTC.

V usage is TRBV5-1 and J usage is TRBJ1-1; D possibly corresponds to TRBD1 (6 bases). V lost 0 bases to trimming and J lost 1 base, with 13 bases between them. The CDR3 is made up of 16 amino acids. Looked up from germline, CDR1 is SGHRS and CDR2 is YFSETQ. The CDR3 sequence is CASSLGAGVPNTEAFF. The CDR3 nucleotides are TGCGCCAGCAGCTTGGGGGCAGGGGTCCCGAACACTGAAGCTTTCTTT.

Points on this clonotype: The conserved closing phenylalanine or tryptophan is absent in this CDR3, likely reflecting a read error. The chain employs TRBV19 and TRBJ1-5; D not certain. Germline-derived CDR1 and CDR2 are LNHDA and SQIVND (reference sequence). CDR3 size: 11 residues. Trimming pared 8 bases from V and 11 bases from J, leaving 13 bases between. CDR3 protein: CASHLGAAQHL. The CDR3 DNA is TGTGCCAGTCATCTTGGAGCGGCCCAGCATCTT.

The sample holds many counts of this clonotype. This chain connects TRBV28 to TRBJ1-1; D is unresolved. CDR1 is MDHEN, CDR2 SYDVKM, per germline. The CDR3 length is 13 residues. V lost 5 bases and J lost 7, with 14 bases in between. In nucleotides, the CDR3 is TGTGCCAGCAGTCTCTTGGATGCGGTTGAAGCTTTCTTT. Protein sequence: CASSLLDAVEAFF. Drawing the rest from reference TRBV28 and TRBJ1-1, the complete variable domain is DVKVTQSSRYLVKRTGEKVFLECVQDMDHENMFWYRQDPGLGLRLIYFSYDVKMKEKGDIPEGYSVSREKKERFSLILESASTNQTSMYLCASSLLDAVEAFFGQGTRLTVV.

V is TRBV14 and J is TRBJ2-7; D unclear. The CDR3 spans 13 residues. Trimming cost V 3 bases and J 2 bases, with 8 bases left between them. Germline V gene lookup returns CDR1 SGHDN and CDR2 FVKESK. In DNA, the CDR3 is TGTGCCAGCAGCCATCTTCGAACCTACGAGCAGTACTTC. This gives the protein CASSHLRTYEQYF.

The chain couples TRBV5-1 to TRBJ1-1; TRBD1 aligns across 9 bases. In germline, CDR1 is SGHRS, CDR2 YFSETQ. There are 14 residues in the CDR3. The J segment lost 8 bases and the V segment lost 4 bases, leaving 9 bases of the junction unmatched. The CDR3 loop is CASSQGTGSQEAFF. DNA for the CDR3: TGCGCCAGCAGCCAAGGGACAGGGTCTCAGGAAGCTTTCTTT.

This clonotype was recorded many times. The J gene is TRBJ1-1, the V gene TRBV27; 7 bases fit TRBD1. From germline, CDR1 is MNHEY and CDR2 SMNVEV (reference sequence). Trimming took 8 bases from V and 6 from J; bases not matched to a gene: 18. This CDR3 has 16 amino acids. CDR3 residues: CASLPGQGQPLAEAFF. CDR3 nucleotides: TGTGCCAGCCTACCCGGCCAGGGACAGCCTTTGGCTGAAGCTTTCTTT.

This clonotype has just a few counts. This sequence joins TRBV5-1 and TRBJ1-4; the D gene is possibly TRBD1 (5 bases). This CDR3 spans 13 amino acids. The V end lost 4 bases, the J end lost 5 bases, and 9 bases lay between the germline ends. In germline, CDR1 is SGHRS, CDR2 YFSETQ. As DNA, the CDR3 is TGCGCCAGCAGCCCGGGGCCCAATGAAAAACTGTTTTTT. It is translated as CASSPGPNEKLFF.

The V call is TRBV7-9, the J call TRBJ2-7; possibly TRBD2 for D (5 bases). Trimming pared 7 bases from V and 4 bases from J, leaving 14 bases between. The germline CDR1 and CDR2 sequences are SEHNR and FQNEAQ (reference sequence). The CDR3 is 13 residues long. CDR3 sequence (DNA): TGTGCCAGCATATGGGCGGGCGGTTACGAGCAGTACTTC. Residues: CASIWAGGYEQYF.

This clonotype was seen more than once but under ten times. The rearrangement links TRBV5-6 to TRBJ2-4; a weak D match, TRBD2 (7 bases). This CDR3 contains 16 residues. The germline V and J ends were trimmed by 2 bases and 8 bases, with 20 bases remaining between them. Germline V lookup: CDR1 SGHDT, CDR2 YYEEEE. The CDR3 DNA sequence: TGTGCCAGCAGCTTAGAGATTGCGGGAGAGGGGGACATTCAGTACTTC. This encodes CASSLEIAGEGDIQYF.

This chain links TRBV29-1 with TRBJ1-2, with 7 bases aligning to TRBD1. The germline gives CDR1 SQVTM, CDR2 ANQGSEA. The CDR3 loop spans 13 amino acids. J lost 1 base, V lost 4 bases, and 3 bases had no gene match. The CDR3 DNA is TGCAGCGTTGGGGGACAGCTTAACTATGGCTACACCTTC. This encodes CSVGGQLNYGYTF.

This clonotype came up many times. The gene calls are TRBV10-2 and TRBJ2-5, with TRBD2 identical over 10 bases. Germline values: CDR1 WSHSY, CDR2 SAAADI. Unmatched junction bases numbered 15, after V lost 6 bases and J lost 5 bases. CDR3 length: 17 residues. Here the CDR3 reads CASRRLAGGRTLETQYF. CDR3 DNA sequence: TGCGCCAGCAGGAGGTTAGCGGGAGGCAGAACCTTGGAGACCCAGTACTTC.

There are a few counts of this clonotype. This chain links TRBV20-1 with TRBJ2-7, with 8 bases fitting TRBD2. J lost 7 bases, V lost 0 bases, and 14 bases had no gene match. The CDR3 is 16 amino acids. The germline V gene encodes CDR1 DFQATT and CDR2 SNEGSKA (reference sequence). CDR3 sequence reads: CSARDLRTSGWGEQYF. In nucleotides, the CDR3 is TGCAGTGCTAGAGATCTTAGAACTAGCGGTTGGGGGGAGCAGTACTTC.

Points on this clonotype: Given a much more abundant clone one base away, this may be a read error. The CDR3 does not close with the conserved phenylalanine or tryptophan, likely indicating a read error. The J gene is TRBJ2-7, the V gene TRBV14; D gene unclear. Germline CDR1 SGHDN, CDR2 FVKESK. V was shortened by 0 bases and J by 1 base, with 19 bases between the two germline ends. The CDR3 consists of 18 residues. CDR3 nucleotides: TGTGCCAGCAGCCAAGAAAGGCTGGGAAGAGTGTTTTCCTACGAGCAGTACCTC. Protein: CASSQERLGRVFSYEQYL.

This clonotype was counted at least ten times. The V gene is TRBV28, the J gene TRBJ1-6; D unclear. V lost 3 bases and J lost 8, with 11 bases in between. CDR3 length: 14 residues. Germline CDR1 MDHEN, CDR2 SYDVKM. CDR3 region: CASSLGGSYSPLHF. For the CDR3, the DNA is TGTGCCAGCAGTTTGGGAGGCTCGTATTCACCCCTCCACTTT.

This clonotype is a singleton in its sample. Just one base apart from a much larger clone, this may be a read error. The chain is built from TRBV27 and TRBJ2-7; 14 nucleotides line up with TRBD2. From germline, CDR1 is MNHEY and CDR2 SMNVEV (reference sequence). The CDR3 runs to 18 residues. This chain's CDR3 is CACSLPTSGRASSYEQYF. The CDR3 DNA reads TGTGCCTGCAGTTTGCCGACTAGCGGGAGGGCTAGCTCCTACGAGCAGTACTTC.

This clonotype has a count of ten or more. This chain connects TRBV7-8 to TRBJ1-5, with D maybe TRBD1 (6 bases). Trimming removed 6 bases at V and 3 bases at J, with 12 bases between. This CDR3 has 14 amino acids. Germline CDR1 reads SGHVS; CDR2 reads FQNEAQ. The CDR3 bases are TGTGCCAGCAGTCGCGGACAGTACAATCAGCCCCAGCATTTT. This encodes CASSRGQYNQPQHF.

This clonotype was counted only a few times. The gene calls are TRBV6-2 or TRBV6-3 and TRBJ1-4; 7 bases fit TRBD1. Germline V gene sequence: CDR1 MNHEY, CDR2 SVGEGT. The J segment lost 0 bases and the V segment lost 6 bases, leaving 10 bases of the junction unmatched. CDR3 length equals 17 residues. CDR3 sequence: CASSQPGQTTTNEKLFF. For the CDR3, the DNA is TGTGCCAGCAGCCAACCGGGACAGACGACAACTAATGAAAAACTGTTTTTT.

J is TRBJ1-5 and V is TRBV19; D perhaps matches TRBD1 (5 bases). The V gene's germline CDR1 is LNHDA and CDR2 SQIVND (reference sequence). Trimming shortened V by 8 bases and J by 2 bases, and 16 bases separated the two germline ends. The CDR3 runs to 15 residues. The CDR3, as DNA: TGTGCCAGTGAGGGACTTCCCTGGGGCAATCAGCCCCAGCATTTT. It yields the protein CASEGLPWGNQPQHF.

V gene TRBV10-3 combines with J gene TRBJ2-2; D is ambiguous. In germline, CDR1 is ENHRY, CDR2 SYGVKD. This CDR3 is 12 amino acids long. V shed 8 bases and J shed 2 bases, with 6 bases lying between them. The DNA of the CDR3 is TGTGCCATCGCAGGCAACACCGGGGAGCTGTTTTTT. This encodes CAIAGNTGELFF.

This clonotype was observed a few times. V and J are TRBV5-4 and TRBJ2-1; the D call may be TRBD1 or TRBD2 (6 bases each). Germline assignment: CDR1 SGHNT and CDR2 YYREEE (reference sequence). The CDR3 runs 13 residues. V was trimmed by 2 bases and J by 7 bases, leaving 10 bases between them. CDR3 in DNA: TGTGCCAGCAGCTTACAGGGACTGAATGAGCAGTTCTTC. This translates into CASSLQGLNEQFF.

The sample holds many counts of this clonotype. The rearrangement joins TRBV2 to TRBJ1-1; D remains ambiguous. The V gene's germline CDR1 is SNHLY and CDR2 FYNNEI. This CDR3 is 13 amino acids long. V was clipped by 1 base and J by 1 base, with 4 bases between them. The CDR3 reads CASSEGGNTEAFF. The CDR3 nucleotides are TGTGCCAGCAGTGAAGGAGGGAACACTGAAGCTTTCTTT. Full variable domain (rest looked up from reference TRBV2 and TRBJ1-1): EPEVTQTPSHQVTQMGQEVILRCVPISNHLYFYWYRQILGQKVEFLVSFYNNEISEKSEIFDDQFSVERPDGSNFTLKIRSTKLEDSAMYFCASSEGGNTEAFFGQGTRLTVV.

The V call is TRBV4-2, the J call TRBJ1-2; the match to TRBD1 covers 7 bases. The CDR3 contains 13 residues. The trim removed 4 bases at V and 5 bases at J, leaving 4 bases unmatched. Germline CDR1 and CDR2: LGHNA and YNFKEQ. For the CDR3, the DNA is TGTGCCAGCAGCCCACAGGGGACTTATGGCTACACCTTC. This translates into CASSPQGTYGYTF.

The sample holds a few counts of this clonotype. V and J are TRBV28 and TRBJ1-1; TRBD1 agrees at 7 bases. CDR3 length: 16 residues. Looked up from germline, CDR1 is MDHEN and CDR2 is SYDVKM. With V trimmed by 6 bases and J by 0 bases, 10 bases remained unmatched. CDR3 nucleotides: TGTGCCAGCAGCCTCACGACAGGGAGAATGAACACTGAAGCTTTCTTT. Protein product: CASSLTTGRMNTEAFF.